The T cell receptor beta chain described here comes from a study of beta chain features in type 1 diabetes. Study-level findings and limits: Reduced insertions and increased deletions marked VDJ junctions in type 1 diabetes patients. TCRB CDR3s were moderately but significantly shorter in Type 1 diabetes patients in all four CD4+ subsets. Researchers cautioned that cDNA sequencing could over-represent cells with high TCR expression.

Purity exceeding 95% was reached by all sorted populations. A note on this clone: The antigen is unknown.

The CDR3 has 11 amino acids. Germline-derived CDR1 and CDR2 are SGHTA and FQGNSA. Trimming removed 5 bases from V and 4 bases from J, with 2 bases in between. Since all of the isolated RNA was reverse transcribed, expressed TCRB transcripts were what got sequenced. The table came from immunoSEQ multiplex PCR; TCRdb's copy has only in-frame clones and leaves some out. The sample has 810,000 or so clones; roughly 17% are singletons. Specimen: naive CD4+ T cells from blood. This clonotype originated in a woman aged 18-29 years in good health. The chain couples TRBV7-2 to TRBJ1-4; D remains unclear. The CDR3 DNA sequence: TGTGCCAGCAGCAATAATGAAAAACTGTTTTTT. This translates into CASSNNEKLFF.